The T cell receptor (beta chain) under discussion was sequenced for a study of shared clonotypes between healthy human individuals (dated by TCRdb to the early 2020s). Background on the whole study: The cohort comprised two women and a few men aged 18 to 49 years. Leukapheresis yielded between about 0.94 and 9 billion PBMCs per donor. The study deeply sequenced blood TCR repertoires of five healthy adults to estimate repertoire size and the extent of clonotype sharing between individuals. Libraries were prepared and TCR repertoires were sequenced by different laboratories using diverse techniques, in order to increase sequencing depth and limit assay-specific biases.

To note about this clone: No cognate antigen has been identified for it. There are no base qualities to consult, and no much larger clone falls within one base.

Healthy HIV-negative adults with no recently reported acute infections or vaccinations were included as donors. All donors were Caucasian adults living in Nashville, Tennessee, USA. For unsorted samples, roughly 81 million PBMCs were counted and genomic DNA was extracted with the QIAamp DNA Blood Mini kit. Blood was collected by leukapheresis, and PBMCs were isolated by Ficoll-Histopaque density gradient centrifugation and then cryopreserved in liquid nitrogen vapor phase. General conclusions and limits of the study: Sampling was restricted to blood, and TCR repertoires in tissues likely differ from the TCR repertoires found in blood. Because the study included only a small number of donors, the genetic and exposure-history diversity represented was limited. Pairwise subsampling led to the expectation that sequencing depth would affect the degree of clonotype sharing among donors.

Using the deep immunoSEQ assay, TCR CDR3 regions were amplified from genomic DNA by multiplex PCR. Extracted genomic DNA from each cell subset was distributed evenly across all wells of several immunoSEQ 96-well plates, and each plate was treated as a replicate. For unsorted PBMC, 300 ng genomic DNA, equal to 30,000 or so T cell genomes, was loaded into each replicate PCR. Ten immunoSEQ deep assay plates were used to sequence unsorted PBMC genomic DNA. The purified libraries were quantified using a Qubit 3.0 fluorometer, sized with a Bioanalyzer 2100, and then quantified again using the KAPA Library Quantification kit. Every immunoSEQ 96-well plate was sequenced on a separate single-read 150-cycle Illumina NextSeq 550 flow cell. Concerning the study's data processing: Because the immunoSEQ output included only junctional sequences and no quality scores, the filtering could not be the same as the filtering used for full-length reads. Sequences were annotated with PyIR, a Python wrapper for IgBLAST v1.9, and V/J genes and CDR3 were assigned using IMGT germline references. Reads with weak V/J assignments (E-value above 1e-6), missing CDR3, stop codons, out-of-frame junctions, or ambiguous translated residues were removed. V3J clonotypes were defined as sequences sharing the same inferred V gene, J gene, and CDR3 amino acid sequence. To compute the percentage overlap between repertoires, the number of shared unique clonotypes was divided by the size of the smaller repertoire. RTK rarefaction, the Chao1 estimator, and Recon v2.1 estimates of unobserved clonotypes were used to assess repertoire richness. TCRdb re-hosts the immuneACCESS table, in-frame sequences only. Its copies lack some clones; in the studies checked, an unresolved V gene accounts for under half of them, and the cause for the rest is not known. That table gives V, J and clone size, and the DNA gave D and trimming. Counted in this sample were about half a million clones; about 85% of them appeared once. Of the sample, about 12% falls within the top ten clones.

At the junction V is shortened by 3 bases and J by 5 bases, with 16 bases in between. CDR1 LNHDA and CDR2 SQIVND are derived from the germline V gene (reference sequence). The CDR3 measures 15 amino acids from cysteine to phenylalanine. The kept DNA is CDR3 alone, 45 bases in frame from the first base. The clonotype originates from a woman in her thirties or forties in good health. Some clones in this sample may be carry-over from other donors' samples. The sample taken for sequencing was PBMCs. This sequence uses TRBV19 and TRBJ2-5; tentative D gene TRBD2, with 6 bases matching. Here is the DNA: TGTGCCAGTAGTATCCCCGGAGGGAGTCGGGAGACCCAGTACTTC. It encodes CASSIPGGSRETQYF.